This T cell receptor (beta chain) is from a study of shared clonotypes between healthy human individuals. Across the study: The donor pool was made up of two women and a few men aged 18 to 49.

With respect to this clone: Antigen: not known.

Findings of the study overall: Compared with clonotypes that all four donors shared, non-shared clonotypes had lower generation probabilities. For naive CD4 cells, 5% to 6.5% of clonotypes were shared across a handful of donors.

CDR3 length: 16 amino acids. Germline V lookup: CDR1 LGHNA, CDR2 YNFKEQ. J gave up 4 bases and V 2 bases, and 6 bases lay outside the gene matches. At a deep level, the assay was run. TCRdb keeps only in-frame clones here, not all; method: immunoSEQ multiplex PCR. The sample has over 850,000 clones, around 82% seen once. Sequenced material: memory CD4+ T cells from PBMCs. Subset indicated: CD45RA-negative fraction. The receptor was isolated from a man younger than 35 in good health. Some clones in this sample may be carry-over from other donors' samples. The J gene is TRBJ2-1, the V gene TRBV4-2; 9 positions agree with TRBD2. The CDR3 region is CASSQRREGQYNEQFF. CDR3 nucleotide sequence: TGTGCCAGCAGCCAACGGCGGGAGGGCCAATACAATGAGCAGTTCTTC.